A single sample gave rise to the 6 T cell receptor beta chains below, sequenced in a study of synovial regulatory T cells in juvenile arthritis. The antigens for these receptors are not known. Here immunoSEQ multiplex PCR was the method, and the copy in TCRdb shows in-frame clones only, minus some. Its listing shows roughly 9,900 clones. Findings and limits, study-wide: Blood Treg cells that were inflammation-associated showed lower TCR diversity than other blood Treg cells.

The sample comprised Treg cells from blood. Subset indicated: HLA-DR+ inflammation-associated blood Treg cells. The receptors come from a donor aged 2-30 years with juvenile idiopathic arthritis.

The V call is TRBV19, the J call TRBJ2-7; TCRdb proposes TRBD2, but this gene call is untestable without DNA. The V gene's germline CDR1 is LNHDA and CDR2 SQIVND (reference sequence). The CDR3 covers 12 residues. Only the protein is on record. CDR3: CASSMGGYEQYF.

The gene calls are TRBV9 and TRBJ2-6; the D call of TRBD1 rests on TCRdb alone, since no DNA is present to check it. The CDR3 has 15 residues. The DNA sequence is not available. Germline CDR1 reads SGDLS; CDR2 reads YYNGEE. This CDR3 reads CASSRQASGANVLTF.

The CDR3 spells CASSQGQGEQYF. The V call is TRBV4-1, the J call TRBJ2-7; TCRdb's D call of TRBD1 is untestable without DNA. The CDR3 sequence is 12 residues long. DNA is not on record. Germline lookup yields CDR1 MGHRA and CDR2 YSYEKL.

This chain joins TRBV20-1 and TRBJ1-2; no DNA is available, so the TRBD1 call from TCRdb remains unchecked. This CDR3 comprises 10 residues. No DNA is listed. Germline V gene data show CDR1 as DFQATT and CDR2 as SNEGSKA (reference sequence). CDR3 region: CSPGVNGYTF.

The CDR3 sequence: CASSLRRQDTQYF. The gene calls are TRBV27 and TRBJ2-3; as DNA is missing, the TRBD1 call by TCRdb cannot be tested. This CDR3 is built from 13 residues. The coding DNA is unavailable. Germline V CDR1 and CDR2: MNHEY, SMNVEV (reference sequence).

The V gene is TRBV5-1, the J gene TRBJ2-5; TCRdb's D gene call, TRBD2, goes unchecked for lack of DNA. The CDR3 totals 15 residues. The protein alone is recorded here. The V gene's germline CDR1 is SGHRS and CDR2 YFSETQ. The CDR3 protein is CASSLGLSAGETQYF.